A selection of T cell receptor beta chains follows, all from one sample in a study of shared clonotypes between healthy human individuals. Generated by immunoSEQ multiplex PCR, the TCRdb table keeps only in-frame clones and is missing some. The sample has some 470,000 clones; about three quarters are singletons. What was sequenced was PBMCs. The source is a woman aged 40 to 55 in good health. Some clones in this sample may be carry-over from other donors' samples. Each CDR3 is given with its conserved first and last residue. Each record gives: clone size, J gene, D gene, V gene, CDR3 protein, CDR3 DNA. D genes are given only for firm matches. Only part of the rows carry a size: once, few, many, or a class if the clone is expanded.

size: few; J: TRBJ1-1; D: NA; V: TRBV6-1; CDR3: CASTFQRNTEAFF; DNA: TGTGCCAGCACTTTCCAAAGGAACACTGAAGCTTTCTTT
size: NA; J: TRBJ2-5; D: NA; V: TRBV27; CDR3: CASSQPGQTQYF; DNA: TGTGCCAGCAGTCAACCGGGGCAGACCCAGTACTTC
size: few; J: TRBJ1-1; D: NA; V: TRBV10-3; CDR3: CATSGPWNTEAFF; DNA: TGTGCCACCTCCGGACCATGGAACACTGAAGCTTTCTTT
size: NA; J: TRBJ2-1; D: TRBD2; V: TRBV5-1; CDR3: CASSLYTPSGRPHNEQFF; DNA: TGCGCCAGCAGCTTATACACCCCTAGCGGGAGGCCTCACAATGAGCAGTTCTTC
size: NA; J: TRBJ2-5; D: TRBD1; V: TRBV9; CDR3: CASSVGGQGMRETQYF; DNA: TGTGCCAGCAGCGTAGGGGGACAGGGGATGAGGGAGACCCAGTACTTC
size: NA; J: TRBJ1-1; D: NA; V: TRBV6-1; CDR3: CASTVNTEAFF; DNA: TGTGCCAGCACCGTGAACACTGAAGCTTTCTTT
size: NA; J: TRBJ1-2; D: NA; V: TRBV7-9; CDR3: CASSLIQGRGYTF; DNA: TGTGCCAGCAGCTTAATTCAGGGTAGGGGCTACACCTTC
size: NA; J: TRBJ2-7; D: TRBD1; V: TRBV29-1; CDR3: CSVEEPTGGSDEQYF; DNA: TGCAGCGTTGAAGAGCCGACAGGGGGCAGCGACGAGCAGTACTTC
size: once; J: TRBJ1-1; D: NA; V: TRBV2; CDR3: CASRRTFMNTEAFF; DNA: TGTGCCAGCAGACGGACATTCATGAACACTGAAGCTTTCTTT
size: NA; J: TRBJ2-5; D: TRBD1; V: TRBV10-3; CDR3: CAISGGTAQETQYF; DNA: TGTGCCATCAGTGGGGGGACAGCCCAAGAGACCCAGTACTTC
size: NA; J: TRBJ1-6; D: NA; V: TRBV2; CDR3: CASRIQHNNSPLHF; DNA: TGTGCCAGCAGGATCCAGCACAATAATTCACCCCTCCACTTT
size: NA; J: TRBJ1-1; D: NA; V: TRBV5-1; CDR3: CASSTWLGGTEAFF; DNA: TGCGCCAGCAGCACCTGGTTAGGGGGCACTGAAGCTTTCTTT
size: NA; J: TRBJ1-1; D: NA; V: TRBV9; CDR3: CASSVNQNTEAFF; DNA: TGTGCCAGCAGCGTGAACCAGAACACTGAAGCTTTCTTT
size: NA; J: TRBJ2-3; D: NA; V: TRBV6-4; CDR3: CASSELASTDTQYF; DNA: TGTGCCAGCAGCGAACTAGCCAGCACAGATACGCAGTATTTT
size: NA; J: TRBJ1-1; D: NA; V: TRBV6-1; CDR3: CASSQGFMDTEAFF; DNA: TGTGCCAGCAGTCAAGGGTTTATGGACACTGAAGCTTTCTTT
size: few; J: TRBJ1-5; D: TRBD1; V: TRBV2; CDR3: CASRGDRASNQPQHF; DNA: TGTGCCAGCAGGGGGGACAGGGCAAGCAATCAGCCCCAGCATTTT
size: NA; J: TRBJ2-7; D: NA; V: TRBV7-3; CDR3: CASSPTGGTSYEQYF; DNA: TGTGCCAGCAGCCCAACTGGGGGGACGTCCTACGAGCAGTACTTC
size: many; J: TRBJ1-2; D: NA; V: TRBV7-9; CDR3: CASSFIAGLVYGYTF; DNA: TGTGCCAGCAGCTTCATTGCAGGGCTGGTCTATGGCTACACCTTC
size: NA; J: TRBJ2-3; D: NA; V: TRBV2; CDR3: CASSVFTTPTDTQYF; DNA: TGTGCCAGCAGTGTCTTCACCACCCCCACAGATACGCAGTATTTT
size: NA; J: TRBJ1-4; D: NA; V: TRBV28; CDR3: CASSNPLAATNEKLFF; DNA: TGTGCCAGCAGTAATCCGCTGGCTGCAACTAATGAAAAACTGTTTTTT
size: NA; J: TRBJ2-7; D: TRBD1; V: TRBV19; CDR3: CASTPGTGVYEQYF; DNA: TGTGCCAGTACCCCCGGGACAGGGGTATACGAGCAGTACTTC
size: NA; J: TRBJ2-3; D: NA; V: TRBV7-6; CDR3: CASSLGIPGQGGTDTQYF; DNA: TGTGCCAGCAGCTTAGGGATTCCGGGACAAGGAGGCACAGATACGCAATATTTT
size: once; J: TRBJ1-2; D: NA; V: TRBV5-1; CDR3: CASSLGVPEKDEIYGYTF; DNA: TGCGCCAGCAGCTTGGGGGTGCCAGAAAAAGATGAGATCTATGGCTACACCTTC
size: NA; J: TRBJ2-5; D: NA; V: TRBV27; CDR3: CASSAWRGSQETQYF; DNA: TGTGCCAGCAGTGCCTGGAGGGGGTCCCAAGAGACCCAGTACTTC
size: many; J: TRBJ1-2; D: NA; V: TRBV4-1; CDR3: CASSRPDSFYGYTF; DNA: TGCGCCAGCAGCCGACCCGACAGCTTCTATGGCTACACCTTC
size: NA; J: TRBJ2-2; D: TRBD2; V: TRBV15; CDR3: CATSRTSGSPRELFF; DNA: TGTGCCACCAGCAGGACTAGCGGGAGTCCCAGGGAGCTGTTTTTT
size: NA; J: TRBJ2-7; D: NA; V: TRBV29-1; CDR3: CSVVSREGSYEQYF; DNA: TGCAGCGTTGTTTCGCGGGAAGGGTCCTACGAGCAGTACTTC
size: once; J: TRBJ1-5; D: NA; V: TRBV7-2; CDR3: CASSLARGSNQPQHF; DNA: TGTGCCAGCAGCTTAGCCAGGGGTAGCAATCAGCCCCAGCATTTT
size: NA; J: TRBJ1-1; D: TRBD1; V: TRBV10-3; CDR3: CAISLTGAEAFF; DNA: TGTGCCATCAGCCTGACAGGGGCTGAAGCTTTCTTT
size: NA; J: TRBJ1-5; D: NA; V: TRBV21-1; CDR3: CASKNFTGMNFLGNQPQHF; DNA: TGTGCCAGCAAAAATTTTACAGGGATGAATTTCTTAGGCAATCAGCCCCAGCATTTT
size: NA; J: TRBJ2-7; D: NA; V: TRBV6-1; CDR3: CASSPGQFYEQYF; DNA: TGTGCCAGCAGCCCAGGACAGTTCTACGAGCAGTACTTC
size: once; J: TRBJ2-1; D: TRBD2; V: TRBV11-3; CDR3: CASSARGLAGTYNEQFF; DNA: TGTGCCAGCAGCGCCCGAGGACTAGCGGGTACCTACAATGAGCAGTTCTTC
size: NA; J: TRBJ2-3; D: NA; V: TRBV2; CDR3: CASSRGVVFGGSTDTQYF; DNA: TGTGCCAGCAGCAGGGGGGTTGTTTTTGGAGGATCCACAGATACGCAGTATTTT
size: NA; J: TRBJ2-7; D: NA; V: TRBV19; CDR3: CASSTRTGEQYF; DNA: TGTGCCAGTAGTACCAGGACCGGGGAGCAGTACTTC
size: NA; J: TRBJ2-1; D: TRBD2; V: TRBV5-1; CDR3: CASSLELAGEGKEFF; DNA: TGCGCCAGCAGCTTGGAACTAGCGGGGGAGGGGAAAGAGTTCTTC
size: NA; J: TRBJ2-3; D: NA; V: TRBV6-1; CDR3: CASSVTTSTDTQYF; DNA: TGTGCCAGCAGTGTTACCACGAGCACAGATACGCAGTATTTT
size: NA; J: TRBJ1-2; D: NA; V: TRBV28; CDR3: CASSLVGGSSYGYTF; DNA: TGTGCCAGCAGTTTGGTAGGGGGGTCATCCTATGGCTACACCTTC
size: NA; J: TRBJ2-1; D: NA; V: TRBV7-8; CDR3: CASSSRQNNEQFF; DNA: TGTGCCAGCAGCTCTAGACAGAACAATGAGCAGTTCTTC
size: few; J: TRBJ2-4; D: NA; V: TRBV2; CDR3: CASRGAGRNIQYF; DNA: TGTGCCAGCAGGGGGGCAGGGAGGAACATTCAGTACTTC
size: few; J: TRBJ2-3; D: TRBD2; V: TRBV7-7; CDR3: CASSQFAPAGDGSDTQYF; DNA: TGTGCTAGCAGCCAGTTTGCCCCCGCGGGAGACGGTTCAGATACGCAGTATTTT
size: NA; J: TRBJ1-5; D: TRBD1; V: TRBV18; CDR3: CASSPQGDQPQHF; DNA: TGTGCCAGCTCTCCCCAGGGGGATCAGCCCCAGCATTTT
size: NA; J: TRBJ1-1; D: NA; V: TRBV30; CDR3: CAWSARGVTEAFF; DNA: TGTGCCTGGAGCGCCCGGGGGGTCACTGAAGCTTTCTTT
size: NA; J: TRBJ1-2; D: NA; V: TRBV10-1; CDR3: CASSERRNYGYTF; DNA: TGCGCCAGCAGTGAGAGACGGAACTATGGCTACACCTTC
size: NA; J: TRBJ2-1; D: NA; V: TRBV28; CDR3: CASSPAGGPSYNEQFF; DNA: TGTGCCAGCAGTCCTGCCGGGGGCCCCTCCTACAATGAGCAGTTCTTC
size: NA; J: TRBJ2-5; D: TRBD2; V: TRBV29-1; CDR3: CSVTRAGQETQYF; DNA: TGCAGCGTCACACGAGCGGGGCAAGAGACCCAGTACTTC
size: NA; J: TRBJ2-6; D: TRBD1; V: TRBV27; CDR3: CASSLIPTGFSSGANVLTF; DNA: TGTGCCAGCAGTTTAATCCCGACAGGGTTCTCCTCCGGGGCCAACGTCCTGACTTTC
size: NA; J: TRBJ2-3; D: NA; V: TRBV27; CDR3: CASTGDSRSDTQYF; DNA: TGTGCCAGCACGGGGGACTCACGGAGCGATACGCAGTATTTT
size: NA; J: TRBJ2-1; D: NA; V: TRBV7-9; CDR3: CAGSLVPEAYHEQFF; DNA: TGTGCCGGCAGCTTAGTTCCAGAGGCCTACCATGAGCAGTTCTTC
size: NA; J: TRBJ1-2; D: NA; V: TRBV28; CDR3: CASKGGYGYTF; DNA: TGTGCCAGCAAAGGGGGCTATGGCTACACCTTC
size: NA; J: TRBJ2-4; D: NA; V: TRBV7-8; CDR3: CASSPRTGAKNIQYF; DNA: TGTGCCAGCAGCCCGAGAACAGGAGCCAAAAACATTCAGTACTTC
size: NA; J: TRBJ2-1; D: TRBD2; V: TRBV11-3; CDR3: CASSLGTSGSHEQFF; DNA: TGTGCCAGCAGCTTAGGGACTAGCGGGAGTCATGAGCAGTTCTTC
size: NA; J: TRBJ1-5; D: NA; V: TRBV10-3; CDR3: CAISDSQGSEPQHF; DNA: TGTGCCATCAGTGATAGTCAGGGGTCGGAGCCCCAGCATTTT
size: few; J: TRBJ2-7; D: NA; V: TRBV7-9; CDR3: CASSLTFGDRPSYEQYF; DNA: TGTGCCAGCAGCTTAACGTTCGGTGACAGACCGTCCTACGAGCAGTACTTC
size: NA; J: TRBJ1-1; D: NA; V: TRBV7-2; CDR3: CASSLDRTNTEAFF; DNA: TGTGCCAGCAGCTTAGACAGGACGAACACTGAAGCTTTCTTT
size: NA; J: TRBJ2-2; D: NA; V: TRBV18; CDR3: CASSPGGRGTNTGELFF; DNA: TGTGCCAGCTCACCAGGGGGCAGAGGCACGAACACCGGGGAGCTGTTTTTT
size: NA; J: TRBJ2-7; D: NA; V: TRBV4-3; CDR3: CASSQGPRSTYEQYF; DNA: TGCGCCAGCAGCCAAGGCCCACGAAGTACCTACGAGCAGTACTTC
size: NA; J: TRBJ2-7; D: TRBD1; V: TRBV28; CDR3: CASSSGQGPREQYF; DNA: TGTGCCAGCAGTTCAGGACAGGGCCCTCGCGAGCAGTACTTC
size: NA; J: TRBJ2-5; D: TRBD2; V: TRBV2; CDR3: CASSEWGPAGAQETQYF; DNA: TGTGCCAGCAGTGAATGGGGGCCAGCGGGAGCCCAAGAGACCCAGTACTTC
size: NA; J: TRBJ2-7; D: TRBD2; V: TRBV5-4; CDR3: CASSLVASGTYEQYF; DNA: TGTGCCAGCAGCTTGGTGGCTAGCGGAACCTACGAGCAGTACTTC
size: NA; J: TRBJ1-4; D: TRBD1; V: TRBV5-1; CDR3: CASRSTGGINEKLFF; DNA: TGCGCCAGCAGGTCGACAGGGGGGATAAATGAAAAACTGTTTTTT